This T cell receptor (beta chain) came from a study of cytomegalovirus exposure and HLA in healthy donors. Background on the study: An earlier analysis found around 120 million unique TCR beta sequences from about 190 million T cells.

Primers included in the PCR were 60 Vbeta and 13 Jbeta primers. The method was immunoSEQ multiplex PCR; TCRdb's version includes in-frame clones alone and lacks a portion of them. The sample lists 100,000 or so clones; roughly 12% were seen once. Points from the study as a whole: Trimming of TCR beta V- and J-genes showed a link, identified in a later analysis, to a missense DCLRE1C variant. Rarity characterized most TCR sequences, yet some public TCRs appeared in many donors.

Trimming removed 4 bases at V and 6 bases at J, with 10 bases between. From germline, CDR1 is MDHEN and CDR2 SYDVKM. The CDR3 is 13 amino acids. This clone was counted a few times. Its antigen is still unknown. The sequence was collected from a man aged 35 to 55 in good health and CMV-seropositive. The specimen was PBMCs. The chain couples TRBV28 to TRBJ1-5, with TRBD1 as a possible D gene (5 bases). Here the CDR3 reads CASSSGEGQPQHF. In nucleotides, the CDR3 is TGTGCCAGCAGTTCGGGGGAGGGTCAGCCCCAGCATTTT.